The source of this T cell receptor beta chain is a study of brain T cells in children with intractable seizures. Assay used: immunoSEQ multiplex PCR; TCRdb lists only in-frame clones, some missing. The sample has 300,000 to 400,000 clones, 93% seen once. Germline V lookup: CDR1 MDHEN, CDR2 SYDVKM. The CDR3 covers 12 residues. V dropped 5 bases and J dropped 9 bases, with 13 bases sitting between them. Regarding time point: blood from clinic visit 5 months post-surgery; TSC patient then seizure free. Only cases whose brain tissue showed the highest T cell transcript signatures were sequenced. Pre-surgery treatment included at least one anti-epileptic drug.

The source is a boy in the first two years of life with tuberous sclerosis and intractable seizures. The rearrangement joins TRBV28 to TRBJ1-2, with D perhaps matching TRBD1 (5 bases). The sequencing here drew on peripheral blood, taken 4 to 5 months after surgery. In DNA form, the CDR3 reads TGTGCCAGCAGTCCCATAGGGGTGAGCTACACCTTC. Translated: CASSPIGVSYTF.